These 17 T cell receptor beta chains were all obtained from the same sample, sequenced in a study of blood T cells in healthy people across ages. Then a second PCR, running roughly 7 to 11 cycles, was carried out with a sample-barcoded 5' primer and a J-beta primer mix. Via MiXCR, TCRdb re-called the 5' RACE reads, giving one row per CDR3 protein. The table lists about 650,000 distinct CDR3 sequences, approximately 29% of them singletons. Material: blood. These receptors all come from an elderly woman in good health.

This clonotype was detected a few times. This could be a read error, since a much larger clone is one nucleotide away. This rearrangement joins TRBV15 to TRBJ2-1; D is perhaps TRBD2 (5 bases). TRBJ2-7 explains the end of the DNA better; the J call may be wrong. Germline V gene data show CDR1 as LNHNV and CDR2 as YYDKDF (reference sequence). The CDR3 length is 14 residues. In nucleotides, the CDR3 is TGTGCCACCAGCAGAGGTAGCGCCTACAATGAGCAGTACTTC. Residues: CATSRGSAYNEQYF.

A remark on this clonotype: One junction end does not reproduce the germline sequence, and a read error may be involved. The rearrangement uses TRBV28 and TRBJ1-2; 7 nucleotides align to TRBD1. The V gene's germline CDR1 is MDHEN and CDR2 SYDVKM. The CDR3 runs 13 residues. The CDR3 nucleotides read TGTGTCAGCAGGGAGGGGACAGCCTATGGCTACACCTTC. Translated, it gives CVSREGTAYGYTF.

This clonotype was recorded many times. The rearrangement links TRBV10-3 to TRBJ1-2; 8 bases match TRBD1. This CDR3 comprises 16 residues. Germline V gene data show CDR1 as ENHRY and CDR2 as SYGVKD. V lost 10 bases to trimming and J lost 6 bases; unmatched junction nucleotides: 19. The CDR3 region has the DNA TGTGCCACCCGGGACAGGATTATGGTATCTGGAAATGGCTACACCTTC. It encodes CATRDRIMVSGNGYTF.

This clonotype came up many times. The chain combines TRBV4-3 with TRBJ2-3, with D unclear. The V end lost 1 base, the J end lost 1 base, and 12 bases lay between the germline ends. The germline CDR1 and CDR2 sequences are LGHNA and YSLEER. The CDR3 is 16 residues long. CDR3 protein: CASSQVTALGTDTQYF. Written as DNA, the CDR3 is TGCGCCAGCAGCCAAGTCACAGCCCTTGGCACAGATACGCAGTATTTT.

In this sample, this clonotype turned up many times. This chain connects TRBV6-5 to TRBJ1-6; D uncertain. The germline gives CDR1 MNHEY, CDR2 SVGAGI. This CDR3 has 13 residues. Trimming removed 1 base from V and 7 bases from J, with 5 bases in between. The CDR3 here is CASSYYTNSPLHF. In nucleotides, the CDR3 is TGTGCCAGCAGTTACTATACAAATTCACCCCTCCACTTT.

This clonotype was counted many times. V is TRBV5-6 and J is TRBJ2-1; D not certain. The CDR3 spans 11 residues. CDR1 SGHDT and CDR2 YYEEEE come from the germline V gene. V lost 8 bases to trimming and J lost 3 bases, with 6 bases between them. The DNA of the CDR3 is TGTGCCAGTACCGACTACAATGAGCAGTTCTTC. Its protein is CASTDYNEQFF.

Points on this clonotype: One end of the junction fails to match germline, which may point to a read error. The genes are TRBV5-1 and TRBJ1-1; the D gene is possibly TRBD1 (5 bases). Germline V gives CDR1 SGHRS, CDR2 YFSETQ. The CDR3 has 14 residues. The CDR3 coding sequence is TGCGCCAGCGGCTTGGATGGGGGACGGACTGAAGCTTTCTTT. This gives the protein CASGLDGGRTEAFF.

The chain recombines TRBV20-1 with TRBJ1-1, with a tentative D call TRBD1 (5 bases). The germline V and J ends were trimmed by 2 bases and 1 base, with 14 bases remaining between them. The germline CDR1 and CDR2 sequences are DFQATT and SNEGSKA (reference sequence). This CDR3 is built from 15 residues. The CDR3, as DNA: TGCAGTGCTAGAAGTACAGGTAGAAGGAACACTGAAGCTTTCTTT. Its translation: CSARSTGRRNTEAFF.

The V and J genes are TRBV4-2 and TRBJ2-4; 9 bases line up with TRBD2. The DNA matches TRBJ2-7 better at its end, which makes the J call doubtful. Germline CDR1 is LGHNA and CDR2 is YNFKEQ. The CDR3 is 15 residues long. CDR3 residues: CASRPIAGVDYEQYF. The CDR3 nucleotides read TGTGCCAGCAGACCCATAGCGGGAGTCGACTACGAGCAGTACTTC.

This clonotype was seen many times. The chain employs TRBV7-8 and TRBJ2-3, with D perhaps matching TRBD1 (5 bases). The CDR3 totals 12 residues. Germline CDR1 and CDR2: SGHVS and FQNEAQ. V gave up 4 bases and J gave up 5 bases, with 7 bases separating them. The CDR3 nucleotides are TGTGCCAGCAGCTCTAGGGGAGATACGCAGTATTTT. This codes for CASSSRGDTQYF.

This clonotype was recorded many times. Because the CDR3's place on the DNA is in doubt, the DNA is left out and the CDR3 is given as listed by TCRdb. This chain joins TRBV28 and TRBJ1-2; the table gives TRBD1 as D, unverified against the DNA. CDR1 is MDHEN and CDR2 is SYDVKM in the germline V gene. A total of 16 residues make up the CDR3, ends included. CDR3 sequence reads: CASILGGGRFNYGYTF.

There are a few counts of this clonotype. This chain uses TRBV10-3 with TRBJ1-2; TRBD1 matches 9 bases. V shed 7 bases, J shed 8 bases, and the junction held 5 bases outside the gene matches. The CDR3 spans 12 residues. The V gene's germline CDR1 is ENHRY and CDR2 SYGVKD. CDR3 loop: CAITRTGDGYTF. In DNA form, the CDR3 reads TGTGCCATCACCAGGACAGGGGACGGCTACACCTTC.

A word on this clonotype: Given a much more abundant clone one base away, this may be a read error. The chain employs TRBV6-5 and TRBJ1-6; perhaps TRBD1 as D (6 bases). V gave up 5 bases and J gave up 17 bases, with 22 bases separating them. The CDR3 has 14 residues. Looked up from germline, CDR1 is MNHEY and CDR2 is SVGAGI. The CDR3 coding sequence is TGTGCCAGCAGTGCTGACAGGTCTCTGAATGGGGTCCACTTT. Encoded protein: CASSADRSLNGVHF.

The J gene is TRBJ2-7, the V gene TRBV12-3 or TRBV12-4; D possibly corresponds to TRBD2 (5 bases). Between the trimmed V and J ends, which lost 6 bases and 0 bases, there was a span of 15 bases. The CDR3 covers 15 residues. This chain's CDR3 is CASSQGSGSSYEQYF. In nucleotides, the CDR3 is TGTGCCAGCAGCCAAGGCAGCGGTAGCTCCTACGAGCAGTACTTC.

This clonotype came up a few times. This sequence joins TRBV18 and TRBJ2-7, with 7 bases that match TRBD1. The DNA end is more similar to TRBJ2-5, so the J call may be wrong. CDR1 and CDR2 from the germline V gene are KGHSH and LQKENI. The CDR3 runs 14 residues. CDR3 coding DNA: TGTGCCAGCTCACGGGGGACAGTCGGAGAGACCCAGTACTTC. It yields the protein CASSRGTVGETQYF.

CDR3 DNA: TGTGCCAGCAGTGAAAGAGGGACAGTCTTCTATGGCTACACCTTC. Protein sequence: CASSERGTVFYGYTF. The chain has TRBV6-1 and TRBJ1-2, with 7 nucleotides matching TRBD1. This CDR3 has 15 residues. The germline gives CDR1 MNHNS, CDR2 SASEGT. The junction had 7 bases not matched to a gene; V was cut back by 2 bases and J by 4 bases.

V and J are TRBV20-1 and TRBJ2-7, with TRBD2 matching over 12 bases. Germline CDR1 reads DFQATT; CDR2 reads SNEGSKA (reference sequence). After removal of 1 base from V and 6 bases from J, the junction contained 10 bases not matched to a gene. The CDR3 spans 16 residues. The CDR3 loop reads CSARVLGTSGCGEQYF. As DNA, the CDR3 is TGCAGTGCTAGAGTGCTAGGGACTAGCGGGTGCGGCGAGCAGTACTTC.